This T cell receptor beta chain originates from a study of shared clonotypes between healthy human individuals. Germline values: CDR1 MNHEY, CDR2 SMNVEV (reference sequence). The CDR3 has 14 residues. The junction had 4 bases not matched to a gene; V was cut back by 4 bases and J by 8 bases. Naive CD8 isolation took CD45RO-negative cells positively selected for CCR7 and excluded terminally differentiated effector memory CD45RA+ cells. Notes on this clone: As yet, its antigen is unknown.

Study observations and caveats: Generally, estimated richness proved larger in naive subsets than it did in memory subsets. Donor scarcity curtailed the genetic and exposure-history diversity represented herein.

Tens of thousands of T cell genomes (approximately 0.2 ug DNA) went into each sorted-subset replicate. The repertoire was sequenced with immunoSEQ multiplex PCR; TCRdb's copy has only in-frame clones and lacks some. The profile shows about 2.1 million clones, 85% to 95% of them singletons. The origin of this receptor is a man aged 18 to 29 in good health. Some clones in this sample may be carry-over from other donors' samples. The sequenced sample consisted of naive CD8+ T cells from PBMCs. V usage is TRBV27 and J usage is TRBJ2-1; 11 bases agree with TRBD1. The CDR3 DNA sequence: TGTGCCAGCAGTTCGGGGACAGGGGGACATGAGCAGTTCTTC. The encoded protein is CASSSGTGGHEQFF.